The 15 T cell receptor beta chains presented below share a single source sample, sequenced in a study of cytomegalovirus exposure and HLA in healthy donors. The PCR employed 60 Vbeta primers together with 13 Jbeta primers. Method: immunoSEQ multiplex PCR; TCRdb's copy keeps in-frame clones and lacks some. The sample lists about 180,000 clones, around 77% occurring once. Sequencing input: PBMCs. The receptors originated from a woman aged 25 to 39 in good health and CMV-seronegative.

The rearrangement joins TRBV5-4 to TRBJ1-2, with TRBD1 matching over 8 bases. Trimming at V came to 1 base and at J to 7 bases, leaving 6 bases not matched to a gene. The CDR3 is 14 residues long. Germline-derived CDR1 and CDR2 are SGHNT and YYREEE (reference sequence). CDR3 residues: CASSLNQGAGGYTF. The CDR3 DNA reads TGTGCCAGCAGCTTGAATCAGGGGGCAGGTGGCTACACCTTC.

CDR3 DNA sequence: TGTGCCAGCAGTGATTCAGGGTGGGACACCGGGGAGCTGTTTTTT. Translating it yields CASSDSGWDTGELFF. The chain uses TRBV25-1 and TRBJ2-2; D perhaps matches TRBD1 (5 bases). V gave up 3 bases and J gave up 3 bases, with 11 bases separating them. CDR3 length: 15 residues. Germline V CDR1 and CDR2: MGHDK, SYGVNS.

The gene calls are TRBV7-2 and TRBJ1-1; 9 nucleotides align to TRBD1. There are 15 residues in the CDR3. Germline V lookup: CDR1 SGHTA, CDR2 FQGNSA. V lost 7 bases to trimming and J lost 5 bases; unmatched junction nucleotides: 11. The CDR3, as DNA: TGTGCCAGCATCCTCATGACAGGGGGGAGTACTGAAGCTTTCTTT. Its protein is CASILMTGGSTEAFF.

V gene TRBV7-2 combines with J gene TRBJ2-7, with TRBD2 matching over 8 bases. CDR3 length: 14 amino acids. Germline loops: CDR1 SGHTA, CDR2 FQGNSA. V lost 6 bases to trimming and J lost 2 bases; unmatched junction nucleotides: 6. The CDR3 DNA sequence: TGTGCCAGCAGACCTAATAGCGGGGCCTACGAGCAGTACTTC. This sequence encodes CASRPNSGAYEQYF.

The gene calls are TRBV7-2 and TRBJ1-2; 8 bases map to TRBD1. V lost 1 base, J lost 8 bases, and 6 bases stayed unmatched. The CDR3 contains 14 residues. Germline CDR1 is SGHTA and CDR2 is FQGNSA. The CDR3 DNA is TGTGCCAGCAGCTTAGGACAGGGGTTGAGGGGCTACACCTTC. Its translation is CASSLGQGLRGYTF.

The table lists this clone with a few counts. J is TRBJ1-2 and V is TRBV6-5, with TRBD1 matching over 10 bases. Germline V CDR1 and CDR2: MNHEY, SVGAGI. V trimming: 6 bases; J trimming: 0 bases; junction bases outside the gene matches: 4. This CDR3 contains 15 residues. The CDR3 DNA reads TGTGCCAGCAGGGGGACAGGGGCTACTAACTATGGCTACACCTTC. Its translation: CASRGTGATNYGYTF.

CDR3 nucleotide sequence: TGTGCCAGCAGCGTAGGAGTATCGGGAGGCTACACCTTC. This codes for CASSVGVSGGYTF. The chain uses TRBV9 and TRBJ1-2; D call uncertain. Per germline, CDR1 SGDLS and CDR2 YYNGEE. The CDR3 sequence is 13 residues long. The V gene lost 0 bases and the J gene lost 8 bases, with 11 bases spanning the gap.

This clone was seen a single time. The rearrangement joins TRBV2 to TRBJ2-3, with 14 bases fitting TRBD2. The CDR3 is 16 residues long. Germline loops: CDR1 SNHLY, CDR2 FYNNEI. Trimming at V came to 5 bases and at J to 4 bases, leaving 5 bases not matched to a gene. The CDR3 DNA follows: TGTGCCAGCAGTCCAGGACTAGCGGGGGGCCCAGATACGCAGTATTTT. This codes for CASSPGLAGGPDTQYF.

The chain employs TRBV15 and TRBJ1-1, with D unclear. Between the trimmed V and J ends, which lost 0 bases and 4 bases, there was a span of 12 bases. CDR1 and CDR2 (germline): LNHNV, YYDKDF (reference sequence). The CDR3 loop spans 15 amino acids. The CDR3 spells CATSRDRTRGTEAFF. The CDR3, as DNA: TGTGCCACCAGCAGAGATCGGACCCGGGGCACTGAAGCTTTCTTT.

A single count supports this clone. The V and J genes are TRBV9 and TRBJ2-1, with 9 nucleotides matching TRBD2. Losses at the gene ends were 0 bases for V and 9 bases for J; bases not matched to a gene: 10. This CDR3 region has 16 residues. From germline, CDR1 is SGDLS and CDR2 YYNGEE. CDR3 in DNA: TGTGCCAGCAGCGTAGTAGGGCGCGGGGGGGCCGGTGAGCAGTTCTTC. It codes for CASSVVGRGGAGEQFF. Combining the CDR3 with reference TRBV9 and TRBJ2-1 gives the whole variable domain DSGVTQTPKHLITATGQRVTLRCSPRSGDLSVYWYQQSLDQGLQFLIQYYNGEERAKGNILERFSAQQFPDLHSELNLSSLELGDSALYFCASSVVGRGGAGEQFFGPGTRLTVL.

This chain links TRBV7-2 with TRBJ2-7; 9 nucleotides line up with TRBD1. From germline, CDR1 is SGHTA and CDR2 FQGNSA. V dropped 4 bases and J dropped 3; count of bases not matched to a gene: 13. The CDR3 is 17 residues long. In nucleotides, the CDR3 is TGTGCCAGCAGCTCTTGGGACAGGGAATATGGGGGCTACGAGCAGTACTTC. Translated, it gives CASSSWDREYGGYEQYF.

Here the CDR3 DNA reads TGCGCCAGCAGCATTTCCGGGACAGCTAATGAAAAACTGTTTTTT. As protein: CASSISGTANEKLFF. This sequence joins TRBV5-1 and TRBJ1-4, with 7 bases lining up with TRBD1. Germline loops: CDR1 SGHRS, CDR2 YFSETQ. With 4 bases clipped from V and 3 bases from J, the junction kept 6 bases outside the gene matches. The CDR3 runs to 15 residues.

The chain carries TRBV4-3 and TRBJ2-7, with D maybe TRBD1 (6 bases). The V gene lost 1 base and the J gene lost 2 bases, with 15 bases spanning the gap. Germline V lookup: CDR1 LGHNA, CDR2 YSLEER. The CDR3 consists of 16 residues. The CDR3 sequence: CASSQGTGTPTYEQYF. The CDR3 DNA reads TGCGCCAGCAGCCAAGGCACCGGGACACCTACCTACGAGCAGTACTTC.

The chain carries TRBV6-1 and TRBJ2-5, with D unclear. The length of the CDR3 is 13 residues. Germline V gene lookup returns CDR1 MNHNS and CDR2 SASEGT. Trimming removed 5 bases from V and 4 bases from J, with 11 bases in between. The CDR3 sequence: CASSIGSPETQYF. The CDR3 DNA follows: TGTGCCAGCAGTATCGGGTCGCCAGAGACCCAGTACTTC.

The CDR3 spells CASSSTERGHRRTGELFF. CDR3 nucleotide sequence: TGTGCCAGCAGCTCGACAGAGAGGGGACACCGCCGCACCGGGGAGCTGTTTTTT. The rearrangement links TRBV5-8 to TRBJ2-2; perhaps TRBD1 as D (6 bases). This CDR3 is built from 18 residues. The germline V gene has CDR1 SGHTS and CDR2 YDEGEE. Trimming took 3 bases from V and 4 from J, leaving 22 bases between them.